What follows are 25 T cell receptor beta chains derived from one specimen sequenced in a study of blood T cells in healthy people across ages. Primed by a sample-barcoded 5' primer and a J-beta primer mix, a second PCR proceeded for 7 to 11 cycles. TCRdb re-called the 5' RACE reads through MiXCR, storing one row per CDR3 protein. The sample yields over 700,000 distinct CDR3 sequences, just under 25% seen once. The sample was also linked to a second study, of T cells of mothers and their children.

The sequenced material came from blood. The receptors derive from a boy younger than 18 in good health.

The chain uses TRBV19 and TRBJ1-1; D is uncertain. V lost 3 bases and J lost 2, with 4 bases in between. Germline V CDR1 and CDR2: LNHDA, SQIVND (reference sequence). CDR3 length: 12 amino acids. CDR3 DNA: TGTGCCAGTAGTATGGGTAACACTGAAGCTTTCTTT. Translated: CASSMGNTEAFF. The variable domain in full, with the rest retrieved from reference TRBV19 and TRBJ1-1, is DGGITQSPKYLFRKEGQNVTLSCEQNLNHDAMYWYRQDPGQGLRLIYYSQIVNDFQKGDIAEGYSVSREKKESFPLTVTSAQKNPTAFYLCASSMGNTEAFFGQGTRLTVV.

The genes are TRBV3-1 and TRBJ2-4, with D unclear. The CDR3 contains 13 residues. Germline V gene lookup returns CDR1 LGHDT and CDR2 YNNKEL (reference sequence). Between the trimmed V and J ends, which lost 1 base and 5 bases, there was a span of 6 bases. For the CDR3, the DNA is TGTGCCAGCAGCCAAGGGAGAGAAAACATTCAGTACTTC. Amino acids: CASSQGRENIQYF. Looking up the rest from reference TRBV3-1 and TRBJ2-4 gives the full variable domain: DTAVSQTPKYLVTQMGNDKSIKCEQNLGHDTMYWYKQDSKKFLKIMFSYNNKELIINETVPNRFSPKSPDKAHLNLHINSLELGDSAVYFCASSQGRENIQYFGAGTRLSVL.

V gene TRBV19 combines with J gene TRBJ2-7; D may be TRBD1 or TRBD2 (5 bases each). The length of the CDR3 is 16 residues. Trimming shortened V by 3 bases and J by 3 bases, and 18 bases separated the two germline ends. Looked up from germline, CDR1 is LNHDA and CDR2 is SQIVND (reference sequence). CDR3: CASSIAYRGSVYEQYF. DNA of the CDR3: TGTGCCAGTAGTATTGCTTATAGGGGTAGCGTCTACGAGCAGTACTTC.

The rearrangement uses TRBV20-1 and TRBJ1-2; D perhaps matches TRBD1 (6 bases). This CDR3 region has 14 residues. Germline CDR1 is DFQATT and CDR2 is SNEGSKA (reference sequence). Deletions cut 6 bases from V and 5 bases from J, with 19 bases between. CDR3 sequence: CSAPTGGGVYGYTF. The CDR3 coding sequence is TGCAGTGCCCCGACAGGAGGGGGGGTATATGGCTACACCTTC.

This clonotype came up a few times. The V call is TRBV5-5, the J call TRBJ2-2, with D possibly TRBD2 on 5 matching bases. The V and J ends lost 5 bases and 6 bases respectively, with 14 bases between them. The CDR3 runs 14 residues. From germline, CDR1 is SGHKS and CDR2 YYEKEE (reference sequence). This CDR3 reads CASSSLAFSGELFF. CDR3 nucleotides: TGTGCCAGCAGTTCCCTAGCATTTTCCGGGGAGCTGTTTTTT.

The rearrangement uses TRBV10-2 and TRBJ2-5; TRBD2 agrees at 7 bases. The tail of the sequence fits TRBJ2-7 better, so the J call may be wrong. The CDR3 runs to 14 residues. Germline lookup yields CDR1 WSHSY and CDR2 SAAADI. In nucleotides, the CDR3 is TGCGCCAGCAGTCAGCGGGGAACCTCCTACGAGCAGTACTTC. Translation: CASSQRGTSYEQYF.

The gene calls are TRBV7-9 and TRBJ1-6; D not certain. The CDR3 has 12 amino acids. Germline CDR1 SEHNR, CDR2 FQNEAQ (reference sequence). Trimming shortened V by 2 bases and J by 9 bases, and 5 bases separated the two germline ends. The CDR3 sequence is CASSLTASPLHF. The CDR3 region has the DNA TGTGCCAGCAGCTTAACTGCTTCACCCCTCCACTTT.

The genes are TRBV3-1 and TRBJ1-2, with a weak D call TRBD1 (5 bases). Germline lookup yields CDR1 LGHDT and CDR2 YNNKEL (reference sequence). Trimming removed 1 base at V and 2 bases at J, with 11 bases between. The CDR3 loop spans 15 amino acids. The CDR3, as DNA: TGTGCCAGCAGCCAAGTCGGCGAGGGGAACTATGGCTACACCTTC. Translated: CASSQVGEGNYGYTF.

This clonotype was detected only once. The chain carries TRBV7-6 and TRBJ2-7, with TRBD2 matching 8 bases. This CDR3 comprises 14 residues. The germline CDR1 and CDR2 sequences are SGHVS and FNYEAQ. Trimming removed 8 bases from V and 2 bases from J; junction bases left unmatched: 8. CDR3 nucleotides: TGTGCCAGCGGCCACAGCGGGAGAACCTACGAGCAGTACTTC. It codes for CASGHSGRTYEQYF.

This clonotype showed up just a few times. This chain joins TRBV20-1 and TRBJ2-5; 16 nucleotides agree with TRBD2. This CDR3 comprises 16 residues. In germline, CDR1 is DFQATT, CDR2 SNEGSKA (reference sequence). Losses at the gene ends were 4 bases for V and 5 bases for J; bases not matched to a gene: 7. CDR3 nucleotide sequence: TGCAGTGCTACGAGAGGGACTAGCGGGGGGGGGGAGACCCAGTACTTC. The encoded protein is CSATRGTSGGGETQYF.

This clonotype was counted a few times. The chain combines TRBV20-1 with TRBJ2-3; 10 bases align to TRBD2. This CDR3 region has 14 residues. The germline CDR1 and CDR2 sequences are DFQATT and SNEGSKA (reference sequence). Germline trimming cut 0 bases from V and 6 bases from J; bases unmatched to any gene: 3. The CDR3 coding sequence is TGCAGTGCTAGAGACCTAGCGGGGGCGGATACGCAGTATTTT. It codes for CSARDLAGADTQYF.

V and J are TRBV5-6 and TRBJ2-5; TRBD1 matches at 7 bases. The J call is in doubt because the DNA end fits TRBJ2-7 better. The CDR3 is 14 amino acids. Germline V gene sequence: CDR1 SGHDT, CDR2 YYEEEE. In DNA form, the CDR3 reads TGTGCCAGCAGCTCGACAGGGATTGCCTACGAGCAGTACTTC. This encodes CASSSTGIAYEQYF.

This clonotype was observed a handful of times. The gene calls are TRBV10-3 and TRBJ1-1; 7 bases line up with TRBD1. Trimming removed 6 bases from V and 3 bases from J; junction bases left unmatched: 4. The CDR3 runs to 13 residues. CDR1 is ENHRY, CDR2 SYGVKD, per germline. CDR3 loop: CAIREDRDTEAFF. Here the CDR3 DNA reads TGTGCCATCAGGGAAGACAGGGACACTGAAGCTTTCTTT.

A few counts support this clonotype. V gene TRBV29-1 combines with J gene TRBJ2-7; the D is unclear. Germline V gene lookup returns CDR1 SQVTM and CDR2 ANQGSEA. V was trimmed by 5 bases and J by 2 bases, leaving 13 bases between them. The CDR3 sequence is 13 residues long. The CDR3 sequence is CSVSWASTYEQYF. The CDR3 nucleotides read TGCAGCGTTAGTTGGGCCAGCACCTACGAGCAGTACTTC.

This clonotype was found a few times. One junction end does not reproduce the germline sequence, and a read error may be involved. The CDR3: CASILEGSYEQYF. CDR3 DNA sequence: TGTGCCAGCATCTTGGAGGGTTCCTACGAGCAGTACTTC. This chain joins TRBV5-6 and TRBJ2-7; D possibly corresponds to TRBD2 (6 bases). This CDR3 region has 13 residues. The V gene's germline CDR1 is SGHDT and CDR2 YYEEEE.

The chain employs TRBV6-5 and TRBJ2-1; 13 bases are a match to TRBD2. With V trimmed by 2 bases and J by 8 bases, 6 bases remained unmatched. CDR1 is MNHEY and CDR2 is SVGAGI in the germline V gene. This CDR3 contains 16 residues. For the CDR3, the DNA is TGTGCCAGCAGTTACCCCGGACTAGCGGGGGAATATGAGCAGTTCTTC. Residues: CASSYPGLAGEYEQFF.

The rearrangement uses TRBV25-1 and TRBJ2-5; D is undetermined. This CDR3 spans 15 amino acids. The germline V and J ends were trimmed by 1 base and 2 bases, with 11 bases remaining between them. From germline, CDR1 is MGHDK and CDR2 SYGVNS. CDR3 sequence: CASSELDRDQETQYF. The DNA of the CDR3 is TGTGCCAGCAGTGAATTAGACCGTGATCAAGAGACCCAGTACTTC.

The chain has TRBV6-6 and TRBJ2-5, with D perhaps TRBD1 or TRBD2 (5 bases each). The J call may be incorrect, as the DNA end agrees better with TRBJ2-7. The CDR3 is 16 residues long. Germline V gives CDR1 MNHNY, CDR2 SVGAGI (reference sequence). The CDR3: CASSYSWAGSSYEQYF. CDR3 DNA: TGTGCCAGCAGTTACTCATGGGCAGGGAGCTCCTACGAGCAGTACTTC.

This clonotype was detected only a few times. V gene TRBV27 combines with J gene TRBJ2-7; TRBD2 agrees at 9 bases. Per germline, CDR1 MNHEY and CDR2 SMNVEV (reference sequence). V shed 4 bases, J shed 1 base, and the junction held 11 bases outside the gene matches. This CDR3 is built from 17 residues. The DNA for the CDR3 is TGTGCCAGCAGTTCGAGTAGCGGGAGCCATCAATCCTACGAGCAGTACTTC. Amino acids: CASSSSSGSHQSYEQYF.

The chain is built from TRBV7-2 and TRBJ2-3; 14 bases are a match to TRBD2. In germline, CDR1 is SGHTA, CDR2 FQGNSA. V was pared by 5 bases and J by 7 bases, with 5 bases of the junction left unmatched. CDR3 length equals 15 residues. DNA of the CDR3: TGTGCCAGCAGCCGGACTAGCGGGAGGTGGAATACGCAGTATTTT. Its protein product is CASSRTSGRWNTQYF.

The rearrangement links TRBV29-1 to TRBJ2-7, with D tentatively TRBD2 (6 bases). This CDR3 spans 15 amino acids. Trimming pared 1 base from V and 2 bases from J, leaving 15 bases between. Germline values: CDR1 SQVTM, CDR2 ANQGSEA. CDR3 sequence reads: CSVEGAGKEPYEQYV. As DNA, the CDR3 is TGCAGCGTTGAAGGGGCGGGAAAAGAGCCCTACGAGCAGTACGTC.

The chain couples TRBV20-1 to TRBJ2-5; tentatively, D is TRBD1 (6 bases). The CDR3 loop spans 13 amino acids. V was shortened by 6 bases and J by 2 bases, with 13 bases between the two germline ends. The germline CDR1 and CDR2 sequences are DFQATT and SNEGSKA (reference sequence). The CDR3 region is CSAKKGVQETQYF. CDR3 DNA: TGCAGTGCGAAAAAGGGGGTTCAAGAGACCCAGTACTTC.

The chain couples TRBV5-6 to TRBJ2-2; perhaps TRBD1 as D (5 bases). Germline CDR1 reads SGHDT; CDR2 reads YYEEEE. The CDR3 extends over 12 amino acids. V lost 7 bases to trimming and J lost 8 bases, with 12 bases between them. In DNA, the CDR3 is TGTGCCAGCGGACGGACAAAGGGGGAGCTGTTTTTT. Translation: CASGRTKGELFF.

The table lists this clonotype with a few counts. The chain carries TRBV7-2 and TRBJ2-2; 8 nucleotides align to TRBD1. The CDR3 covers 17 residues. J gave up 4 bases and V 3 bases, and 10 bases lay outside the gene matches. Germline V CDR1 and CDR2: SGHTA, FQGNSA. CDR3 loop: CASSLASGQGVTGELFF. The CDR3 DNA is TGTGCCAGCAGCTTGGCCTCCGGACAGGGAGTCACCGGGGAGCTGTTTTTT. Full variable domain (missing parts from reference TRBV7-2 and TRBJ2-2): GAGVSQSPSNKVTEKGKDVELRCDPISGHTALYWYRQSLGQGLEFLIYFQGNSAPDKSGLPSDRFSAERTGGSVSTLTIQRTQQEDSAVYLCASSLASGQGVTGELFFGEGSRLTVL.

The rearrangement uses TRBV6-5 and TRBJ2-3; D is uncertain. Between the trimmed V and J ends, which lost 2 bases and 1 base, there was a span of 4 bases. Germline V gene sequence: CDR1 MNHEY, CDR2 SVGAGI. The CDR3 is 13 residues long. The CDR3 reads CASSYRGTDTQYF. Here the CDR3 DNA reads TGTGCCAGCAGTTACAGGGGCACAGATACGCAGTATTTT.